This T cell receptor beta chain was sequenced during a study of blood T cells in healthy people across ages. Study at large: Template switching retrieved approximately one barcoded beta molecule for each two T cells.

CDR1 is DFQATT, CDR2 SNEGSKA, per germline (reference sequence). Trimming left V 1 base short and J 5 bases short, with 12 bases between. The CDR3 is 14 residues long. Comment on this clonotype: Antigen specificity is unknown.

Findings and limits, study-wide: Researchers report that TCR beta diversity correlated strongly with naive T cell percentage.

Then a second PCR, running about 6 to 12 cycles, was carried out with a sample-barcoded 5' primer and a J-beta primer mix. Each cDNA was tagged by a template-switch adaptor containing 12 random nucleotides. TCRdb reprocessed the 5' RACE reads via MiXCR and lists one record per CDR3 protein. The sample includes about 720,000 distinct CDR3 sequences, approximately 21% of them seen just once. The sequence derives from a man between 65 and 85 years old in good health. The chain combines TRBV20-1 with TRBJ1-5; D ambiguous. The sample comprised blood. The CDR3 nucleotides are TGCAGTGCTAGAGGGGAGTTAAAGGATCAGCCCCAGCATTTT. This sequence encodes CSARGELKDQPQHF.